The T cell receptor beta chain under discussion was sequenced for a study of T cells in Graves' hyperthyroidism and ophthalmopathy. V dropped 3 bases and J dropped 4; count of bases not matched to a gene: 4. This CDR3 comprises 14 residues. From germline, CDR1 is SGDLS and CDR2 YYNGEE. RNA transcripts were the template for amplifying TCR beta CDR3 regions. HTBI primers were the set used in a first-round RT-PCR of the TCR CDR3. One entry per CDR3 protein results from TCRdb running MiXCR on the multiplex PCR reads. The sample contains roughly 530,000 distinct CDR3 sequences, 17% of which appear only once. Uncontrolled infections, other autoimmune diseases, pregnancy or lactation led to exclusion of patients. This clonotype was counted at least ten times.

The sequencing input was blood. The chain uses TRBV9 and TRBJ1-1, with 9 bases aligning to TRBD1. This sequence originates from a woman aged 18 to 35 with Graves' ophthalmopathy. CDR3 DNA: TGTGCCAGCAGCGGAGAGACAGGGGGCACTGAAGCTTTCTTT. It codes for CASSGETGGTEAFF.